One sample yielded the 15 T cell receptor beta chains listed below, sequenced in a study of memory CD4+ T cells and cytomegalovirus serostatus. The assay was immunoSEQ multiplex PCR, and TCRdb's table has in-frame clones only and misses some. The sample includes 50,000 to 55,000 clones, 75% to 85% of them seen just once. The sort gate was single viable CD3+CD4+CD8-CD45RO+ cells for memory CD4+ T cells. Sequenced sample: memory CD4+ T cells from blood. The receptors stem from an adult in good health and CMV-seronegative.

The V call is TRBV7-8, the J call TRBJ1-6; D gene uncertain. The CDR3 totals 15 residues. CDR1 and CDR2 from the germline V gene are SGHVS and FQNEAQ. V shed 5 bases and J shed 2 bases, with 10 bases lying between them. CDR3 region: CASSPRRAYNSPLHF. The CDR3 nucleotides read TGTGCCAGCAGCCCCAGAAGGGCCTATAATTCACCCCTCCACTTT.

The chain combines TRBV5-6 with TRBJ1-6; 7 bases map to TRBD1. Trimming at V came to 4 bases and at J to 4 bases, leaving 2 bases not matched to a gene. The CDR3 is made up of 14 amino acids. Germline CDR1 is SGHDT and CDR2 is YYEEEE. The CDR3 nucleotides are TGTGCCAGCAGCCGGGACAGATATAATTCACCCCTCCACTTT. Its protein is CASSRDRYNSPLHF.

V usage is TRBV5-1 and J usage is TRBJ2-3; 14 bases match TRBD2. The CDR3 extends over 16 amino acids. Germline loops: CDR1 SGHRS, CDR2 YFSETQ. Germline trimming cut 4 bases from V and 10 bases from J; bases unmatched to any gene: 11. CDR3 sequence reads: CASSTMTSGGAQPQYF. CDR3 in DNA: TGCGCCAGCAGCACCATGACTAGCGGGGGGGCCCAGCCGCAGTATTTT.

The V call is TRBV30, the J call TRBJ2-5; 7 bases map to TRBD2. V was clipped by 3 bases and J by 0 bases; unmatched bases: 4. Germline values: CDR1 GTSNPN, CDR2 SVGIG (reference sequence). The CDR3 extends over 14 amino acids. Here the CDR3 DNA reads TGTGCCTGGAGCCCCGGGAGGAACCAAGAGACCCAGTACTTC. Amino acids: CAWSPGRNQETQYF.

For the CDR3, the DNA is TGTGCCAGCAGCTTGACACCGGTAGCGGGGGCGAGGGCAGATACGCAGTATTTT. Residues: CASSLTPVAGARADTQYF. This rearrangement joins TRBV5-5 to TRBJ2-3; 9 nucleotides agree with TRBD2. The V gene end was trimmed by 1 base and the J gene end by 4 bases; junction bases not matched to a gene: 13. CDR1 and CDR2 from the germline V gene are SGHKS and YYEKEE (reference sequence). This CDR3 is built from 18 residues.

This clone occurred once. The rearrangement uses TRBV5-1 and TRBJ2-5, with D possibly being TRBD1 (6 bases). The CDR3 is 14 amino acids. Germline CDR1 reads SGHRS; CDR2 reads YFSETQ. Trimming left V 4 bases short and J 1 base short, with 11 bases between. CDR3 in DNA: TGCGCCAGCAGCGTAACAGGGACCCAAGAGACCCAGTACTTC. It is translated as CASSVTGTQETQYF. The entire variable domain, with the rest obtained from reference TRBV5-1 and TRBJ2-5, is as follows: KAGVTQTPRYLIKTRGQQVTLSCSPISGHRSVSWYQQTPGQGLQFLFEYFSETQRNKGNFPGRFSGRQFSNSRSEMNVSTLELGDSALYLCASSVTGTQETQYFGPGTRLLVL.

This chain's CDR3 is CASRPGAKAGELFF. CDR3 bases: TGTGCCAGCAGGCCAGGGGCCAAGGCCGGGGAGCTGTTTTTT. The rearrangement links TRBV11-2 to TRBJ2-2; possible D gene TRBD1, 6 bases. CDR1 is SGHAT, CDR2 FQNNGV, per germline. V gave up 6 bases and J gave up 6 bases, with 14 bases separating them. This CDR3 has 14 amino acids.

The J gene is TRBJ1-1, the V gene TRBV6-4, with 9 nucleotides matching TRBD1. This CDR3 comprises 14 residues. CDR1 MRHNA and CDR2 SNTAGT come from the germline V gene. V shed 6 bases, J shed 4 bases, and the junction held 6 bases outside the gene matches. Here the CDR3 reads CASRGTGPATEAFF. CDR3 DNA: TGTGCCAGCAGGGGGACAGGGCCAGCCACTGAAGCTTTCTTT.

CDR3 loop: CASSKSGGAVYNEQFF. CDR3 nucleotides: TGTGCCAGCTCAAAGAGCGGGGGGGCTGTCTACAATGAGCAGTTCTTC. This chain connects TRBV18 to TRBJ2-1; 10 bases line up with TRBD2. CDR1 KGHSH and CDR2 LQKENI come from the germline V gene. The CDR3 has 16 residues. With 5 bases clipped from V and 3 bases from J, the junction kept 7 bases outside the gene matches.

The CDR3 coding sequence is TGCAGCGTTGGAAACAGGGGGCTGGGAGGGGCCAACGTCCTGACTTTC. This translates into CSVGNRGLGGANVLTF. The V and J genes are TRBV29-1 and TRBJ2-6; 9 bases agree with TRBD1. Germline CDR1 and CDR2: SQVTM and ANQGSEA. The CDR3 covers 16 residues. V trimming: 4 bases; J trimming: 4 bases; junction bases outside the gene matches: 8.

The sample holds a few counts of this clone. V is TRBV9 and J is TRBJ1-6; the D is unclear. The CDR3 sequence is 14 residues long. Germline loops: CDR1 SGDLS, CDR2 YYNGEE. With 1 base removed from V and 8 bases from J, the gap between germline ends came to 10 bases. CDR3 coding DNA: TGTGCCAGCAGCGTACTGGCGACGGATTCACCCCTCCACTTT. Its protein is CASSVLATDSPLHF.

The chain couples TRBV19 to TRBJ1-5; TRBD1 agrees at 9 bases. In germline, CDR1 is LNHDA, CDR2 SQIVND (reference sequence). The CDR3 loop spans 14 amino acids. J lost 6 bases, V lost 7 bases, and 7 bases had no gene match. The CDR3: CASIRTGAGQPQHF. DNA of the CDR3: TGTGCCAGTATTCGGACAGGGGCGGGTCAGCCCCAGCATTTT.

This clone was detected once. The chain uses TRBV7-8 and TRBJ2-1, with D perhaps matching TRBD1 or TRBD2 (6 bases each). This CDR3 contains 15 residues. Germline CDR1 SGHVS, CDR2 FQNEAQ. V lost 3 bases and J lost 8, with 17 bases in between. CDR3 amino acids: CASSFRTAGLYEQFF. In DNA, the CDR3 is TGTGCCAGCAGCTTTAGGACAGCGGGTTTGTATGAGCAGTTCTTC.

There are a few counts of this clone. V usage is TRBV11-3 and J usage is TRBJ2-1; 7 bases match TRBD1. The ends lost 1 base at V and 4 bases at J; junction bases unmatched: 4. Germline values: CDR1 SGHNT, CDR2 YENEEA. This CDR3 has 15 amino acids. The CDR3 spells CASSLGGGGYNEQFF. The CDR3, as DNA: TGTGCCAGCAGCTTAGGAGGGGGCGGATACAATGAGCAGTTCTTC.

The chain employs TRBV29-1 and TRBJ1-2, with D perhaps matching TRBD1 (6 bases). V lost 7 bases and J 4 bases, leaving 13 bases between the germline ends. Per the germline V gene, CDR1 is SQVTM and CDR2 is ANQGSEA. CDR3 length: 12 residues. The chain's CDR3 is CSASGVVYGYTF. CDR3 sequence (DNA): TGCAGCGCATCAGGGGTCGTCTATGGCTACACCTTC. Full variable domain (remainder filled in from reference TRBV29-1 and TRBJ1-2): SAVISQKPSRDICQRGTSLTIQCQVDSQVTMMFWYRQQPGQSLTLIATANQGSEATYESGFVIDKFPISRPNLTFSTLTVSNMSPEDSSIYLCSASGVVYGYTFGSGTRLTVV.